The rows below give T cell receptor beta chains drawn from one sample of a study of OX40 agonist ivuxolimab in advanced cancers. Repertoires were generated with immunoSEQ multiplex PCR, while TCRdb's copy carries only in-frame clones and drops some. The profile shows 45,000 to 60,000 clones, 80% to 90% of them singletons. The starting material was CD4+ or CD8+ T cells sorted from blood, obtained in a trial of the OX40 agonist ivuxolimab. All receptors derive from an adult with an advanced solid tumor such as melanoma, head and neck, liver or kidney cancer. The CDR3 runs from the conserved cysteine through the conserved F or W. Fields, in order: V gene, J gene, CDR3 protein.

TRBV4-1	TRBJ2-1	CASSHPQREWPNEQFF
TRBV5-5	TRBJ2-7	CASSLSQIGEQYF
TRBV4-2	TRBJ2-7	CASSQDPRPGYEQYF
TRBV27	TRBJ1-1	CASSDIRWDTEAFF
TRBV7-9	TRBJ1-1	CASSLERTGAGENTEAFF
TRBV14	TRBJ1-2	CASRDGTRGWNGYTF
TRBV1	TRBJ1-1	CTSSQFGGDGEAFF
TRBV7-9	TRBJ1-4	CASSLATGGGNEKLFF
TRBV28	TRBJ1-2	CASKMIGANYGYTF
TRBV2	TRBJ1-1	CASSLSGTGKKAFF
TRBV16	TRBJ2-2	CASSWTGNPTSGELFF
TRBV5-1	TRBJ2-6	CASSSTPGGANVLTF
TRBV18	TRBJ2-5	CASSPGVMETQYF
TRBV6-1	TRBJ2-7	CASIEDYEQYF
TRBV18	TRBJ1-4	CANRRGRNEKLFF
TRBV7-8	TRBJ2-7	CASSLALASYEQYF
TRBV7-2	TRBJ1-4	CASSPTGGGEKLFF
TRBV2	TRBJ1-5	CASSPRGSDQPQHF
TRBV18	TRBJ2-6	CASSPTGNSGANVLTF
TRBV7-3	TRBJ2-6	CASSGGRDRDNSGANVLTF
TRBV28	TRBJ1-3	CASSLRQGWGNTIYF
TRBV27	TRBJ2-1	CASSSDRRNRYNEQFF
TRBV7-3	TRBJ2-1	CASSLGTSGYNEQFF
TRBV18	TRBJ1-1	CASSSSGWGTEAFF
TRBV7-3	TRBJ2-1	CASSGGGTAYNEQFF
TRBV5-4	TRBJ2-5	CASSLQGSQETQYF
TRBV28	TRBJ1-1	CASSLLWGEKAFF
TRBV28	TRBJ2-5	CASSSPDTQETQYF
TRBV27	TRBJ2-5	CASSWVGGLAGVVETQYF
TRBV5-4	TRBJ1-1	CASSFGQGSTEAFF
TRBV7-6	TRBJ2-5	CASSRRGAGEETQYF
TRBV7-8	TRBJ2-5	CVSSLPLAGERKTQYF
TRBV9	TRBJ1-2	CASSAQGTVYGYTF
TRBV6-1	TRBJ2-7	CASSGGDSFRSYEQYF
TRBV7-8	TRBJ1-2	CASSFSGQGPGYTF
TRBV20-1	TRBJ1-1	CSGRASVEAFF
TRBV28	TRBJ1-2	CASSLAQTWADGNYGYTF
TRBV4-1	TRBJ1-1	CASSQVNTLNTEAFF
TRBV28	TRBJ2-7	CATERTYEQYF
TRBV6-6	TRBJ1-2	CASSSRIEYGYTF
TRBV5-1	TRBJ2-3	CASSLVLAGSTDTQYF
TRBV10-3	TRBJ2-3	CAISDPSGRVTDTQYF
TRBV2	TRBJ2-7	CASSRTGGSYEQYF
TRBV11-2	TRBJ2-5	CASSLGDFRKETQYF
TRBV7-3	TRBJ2-1	CASSLTGAGVAYNEQFF
TRBV7-2	TRBJ1-5	CASSRSGQGSNQPQHF
TRBV15	TRBJ2-5	CATSRDRPTMGTQYF
TRBV5-4	TRBJ2-7	CASSWGQGLTYEQYF